The 30 T cell receptor beta chains below were found in one sample sequenced in a study of blood T cell repertoires in COVID-19. Measured with immunoSEQ multiplex PCR; TCRdb has only the in-frame clones, and not every one. Of 150,000 to 200,000 clones listed, 85% to 95% are singletons. The sample consisted of peripheral blood. The receptors originated from a man aged 25-45 years with COVID-19, enrolled during active disease.

This clone was found once. The chain is built from TRBV10-3 and TRBJ2-2; a weak D match, TRBD2 (6 bases). The CDR3 has 15 amino acids. Germline values: CDR1 ENHRY, CDR2 SYGVKD. The V end lost 3 bases, the J end lost 4 bases, and 12 bases lay between the germline ends. Here the CDR3 DNA reads TGTGCCATCAGTGACGAGCGGGCGAGCACCGGGGAGCTGTTTTTT. Translating it yields CAISDERASTGELFF.

The J gene is TRBJ2-1, the V gene TRBV2, with D possibly matching TRBD2 (5 bases). Germline V gene lookup returns CDR1 SNHLY and CDR2 FYNNEI. V lost 6 bases to trimming and J lost 0 bases, with 12 bases between them. This CDR3 comprises 15 residues. CDR3 loop: CASRDFYSSYNEQFF. CDR3 in DNA: TGTGCCAGCAGGGACTTCTATAGCTCCTACAATGAGCAGTTCTTC.

V and J are TRBV7-9 and TRBJ1-2; the D gene is possibly TRBD1 (5 bases). CDR3 size: 14 residues. Germline values: CDR1 SEHNR, CDR2 FQNEAQ (reference sequence). The germline V and J ends were trimmed by 4 bases and 6 bases, with 15 bases remaining between them. CDR3 sequence: CASSSPRGNDGYTF. In DNA form, the CDR3 reads TGTGCCAGCAGCTCTCCTCGGGGGAATGATGGCTACACCTTC.

The V gene is TRBV6-7, the J gene TRBJ2-7; no clear D. TRBV6-7 belongs to the ORF category, with a function that is uncertain. The CDR3 spans 14 residues. V shed 2 bases and J shed 6 bases, with 14 bases lying between them. CDR3 DNA sequence: TGTGCCAGCAGTTACGAGAGAGAGGTGGGCGAGCAGTACTTC. Protein: CASSYEREVGEQYF.

The chain employs TRBV19 and TRBJ1-6, with D perhaps matching TRBD1 (5 bases). The V gene lost 5 bases and the J gene lost 10 bases, with 21 bases spanning the gap. The germline V gene has CDR1 LNHDA and CDR2 SQIVND (reference sequence). The CDR3 has 16 residues. The CDR3 coding sequence is TGTGCCAGTAGTTTGCCCGCTTCCAGGGTCGGGTCACCCCTCCACTTT. It is translated as CASSLPASRVGSPLHF.

J is TRBJ2-1 and V is TRBV19; TRBD2 aligns across 16 bases. The junction had 4 bases not matched to a gene; V was cut back by 6 bases and J by 14 bases. This CDR3 spans 13 amino acids. Looked up from germline, CDR1 is LNHDA and CDR2 is SQIVND (reference sequence). Here the CDR3 reads CASSPGLAGGEFF. The CDR3 DNA reads as TGTGCCAGTAGCCCGGGACTAGCGGGGGGGGAGTTCTTC.

The chain links TRBV19 to TRBJ1-2; D remains ambiguous. The CDR3 has 14 amino acids. The germline V and J ends were trimmed by 3 bases and 4 bases, with 12 bases remaining between them. From germline, CDR1 is LNHDA and CDR2 SQIVND (reference sequence). CDR3 amino acids: CASSIQASIYGYTF. Here the CDR3 DNA reads TGTGCCAGTAGTATTCAGGCCAGCATCTATGGCTACACCTTC.

This sequence joins TRBV11-2 and TRBJ2-2, with D possibly TRBD1 on 6 matching bases. The CDR3 is 16 residues long. Germline V gene sequence: CDR1 SGHAT, CDR2 FQNNGV. V was trimmed by 2 bases and J by 1 base, leaving 11 bases between them. CDR3 sequence: CASSLNRAGNTGELFF. CDR3 in DNA: TGTGCCAGCAGCTTAAACAGGGCAGGGAACACCGGGGAGCTGTTTTTT. Combining the CDR3 with reference TRBV11-2 and TRBJ2-2 gives the whole variable domain EAGVAQSPRYKIIEKRQSVAFWCNPISGHATLYWYQQILGQGPKLLIQFQNNGVVDDSQLPKDRFSAERLKGVDSTLKIQPAKLEDSAVYLCASSLNRAGNTGELFFGEGSRLTVL.

This clone was counted between two and nine times. This chain connects TRBV6-1 to TRBJ2-7, with D possibly being TRBD2 (6 bases). The V end lost 2 bases, the J end lost 0 bases, and 11 bases lay between the germline ends. This CDR3 has 15 amino acids. Germline V CDR1 and CDR2: MNHNS, SASEGT. The CDR3 sequence is CASSETEGNSYEQYF. DNA for the CDR3: TGTGCCAGCAGTGAAACGGAGGGCAACTCCTACGAGCAGTACTTC.

The chain combines TRBV5-1 with TRBJ1-2, with 10 bases aligning to TRBD1. Germline CDR1 is SGHRS and CDR2 is YFSETQ. Germline trimming cut 0 bases from V and 4 bases from J; bases unmatched to any gene: 3. The CDR3 contains 15 residues. This CDR3 reads CASSLGDRGGYGYTF. Here the CDR3 DNA reads TGCGCCAGCAGCTTGGGGGACAGGGGTGGCTATGGCTACACCTTC.

This clone was counted a single time. The chain has TRBV5-1 and TRBJ2-7; TRBD1 matches at 9 bases. The V gene end was trimmed by 4 bases and the J gene end by 1 base; junction bases not matched to a gene: 9. The germline V gene encodes CDR1 SGHRS and CDR2 YFSETQ. CDR3 length: 16 amino acids. The CDR3 nucleotides are TGCGCCAGCAGCGGCCGGACAGGGGCCTTTTCCTACGAGCAGTACTTC. Protein sequence: CASSGRTGAFSYEQYF.

The V call is TRBV7-2, the J call TRBJ1-3; no clear D. The CDR3 loop spans 13 amino acids. Germline values: CDR1 SGHTA, CDR2 FQGNSA. V was cut by 3 bases and J by 6 bases, with 9 bases left in between. CDR3 DNA sequence: TGTGCCAGCAGCTTGAGAGAGGAAAACACCATATATTTT. This gives the protein CASSLREENTIYF.

The chain carries TRBV28 and TRBJ2-3; D is possibly TRBD1 (5 bases). Germline values: CDR1 MDHEN, CDR2 SYDVKM. Trimming stripped 5 bases from V and 1 base from J, with 13 bases between. The CDR3 length is 15 residues. CDR3 sequence (DNA): TGTGCCAGCAGTGTCGCAGGGCTCCGCACAGATACGCAGTATTTT. Translation: CASSVAGLRTDTQYF.

CDR3 loop: CATSRGRGAEGSPLHF. CDR3 sequence (DNA): TGTGCCACCAGCAGAGGCCGGGGAGCGGAGGGATCACCCCTCCACTTT. This chain uses TRBV15 with TRBJ1-6; D call uncertain. CDR3 length: 16 residues. Germline CDR1 and CDR2: LNHNV and YYDKDF (reference sequence). The V and J ends lost 1 base and 10 bases respectively, with 17 bases between them.

The J gene is TRBJ2-7, the V gene TRBV7-9, with a weak D call TRBD1 (5 bases). Germline V CDR1 and CDR2: SEHNR, FQNEAQ (reference sequence). This CDR3 has 12 amino acids. V gave up 4 bases and J gave up 5 bases, with 9 bases separating them. DNA for the CDR3: TGTGCCAGCAGCTCACAGGTTAACGAGCAGTACTTC. Translation gives CASSSQVNEQYF.

The chain uses TRBV10-3 and TRBJ1-6, with a weak D call TRBD1 (6 bases). Trimming stripped 0 bases from V and 7 bases from J, with 16 bases between. The CDR3 has 17 amino acids. Germline lookup yields CDR1 ENHRY and CDR2 SYGVKD. CDR3: CAISESASGTRNSPLHF. The CDR3 region has the DNA TGTGCCATCAGTGAGTCCGCCTCCGGGACACGAAATTCACCCCTCCACTTT.

This clone has only one observation. The chain joins TRBV7-9 to TRBJ2-2, with 8 bases that match TRBD2. The germline V gene encodes CDR1 SEHNR and CDR2 FQNEAQ (reference sequence). V gave up 6 bases and J gave up 3 bases; unmatched junction bases: 6. The CDR3 contains 15 residues. For the CDR3, the DNA is TGTGCCAGCAGGGGTAGCGGGGCCTACACCGGGGAGCTGTTTTTT. This codes for CASRGSGAYTGELFF.

The J gene is TRBJ1-4, the V gene TRBV6-5; TRBD1 might be the D (5 bases). Germline CDR1 and CDR2: MNHEY and SVGAGI. This CDR3 is 16 amino acids long. The V gene lost 0 bases and the J gene lost 3 bases, with 11 bases spanning the gap. The CDR3 reads CASSYSLGAANEKLFF. In nucleotides, the CDR3 is TGTGCCAGCAGTTACTCGTTAGGGGCTGCTAATGAAAAACTGTTTTTT.

This clone was seen once. The chain is built from TRBV30 and TRBJ2-5; D perhaps matches TRBD2 (6 bases). The germline CDR1 and CDR2 sequences are GTSNPN and SVGIG (reference sequence). The V and J ends lost 5 bases and 2 bases respectively, with 18 bases between them. CDR3 length: 15 amino acids. Here the CDR3 DNA reads TGTGCCTGGGTTCCCCCACCGGGGGTGCAAGAGACCCAGTACTTC. Its translation: CAWVPPPGVQETQYF.

A note on this clone: The sample holds other DNA sequences that translate to the same CDR3. V is TRBV4-2 and J is TRBJ1-2; D ambiguous. The CDR3 runs 14 residues. With 1 base removed from V and 0 bases from J, the gap between germline ends came to 6 bases. Germline CDR1 LGHNA, CDR2 YNFKEQ. CDR3 loop: CASSQGDSNYGYTF. The CDR3 nucleotides are TGTGCCAGCAGCCAAGGCGATTCTAACTATGGCTACACCTTC.

The chain combines TRBV7-9 with TRBJ1-5; D is ambiguous. Germline V gene data show CDR1 as SEHNR and CDR2 as FQNEAQ (reference sequence). The CDR3 totals 15 residues. V was pared by 6 bases and J by 0 bases, with 12 bases between. The chain's CDR3 is CASSSTGNSNQPQHF. The CDR3 DNA follows: TGTGCCAGCAGTTCTACGGGGAATAGCAATCAGCCCCAGCATTTT.

The chain combines TRBV5-4 with TRBJ2-7, with D perhaps matching TRBD1 (6 bases). The CDR3 has 15 residues. Trimming took off 4 bases at V and 6 bases at J, with 20 bases between the two ends. The germline gives CDR1 SGHNT, CDR2 YYREEE (reference sequence). The CDR3 here is CASSLRTVGISEQYF. The CDR3 bases are TGTGCCAGCAGCCTAAGGACAGTGGGCATAAGCGAGCAGTACTTC.

This chain joins TRBV6-5 and TRBJ1-3; D is ambiguous. This CDR3 is built from 16 residues. Germline lookup yields CDR1 MNHEY and CDR2 SVGAGI. Trimming cost V 2 bases and J 0 bases, with 11 bases left between them. The DNA for the CDR3 is TGTGCCAGCAGTTACACCCCCTCGGGCTCTGGAAACACCATATATTTT. Its protein product is CASSYTPSGSGNTIYF.

The chain has TRBV13 and TRBJ2-7; 7 bases fit TRBD1. J was trimmed by 0 bases and V by 5 bases; bases with no gene match: 4. There are 14 residues in the CDR3. The germline gives CDR1 PRHDT, CDR2 FYEKMQ (reference sequence). The CDR3 reads CASSPRDSSYEQYF. The CDR3 DNA reads TGTGCCAGCAGCCCCCGGGACAGCTCCTACGAGCAGTACTTC.

This CDR3 is CASKTLGTEANYGYTF. The CDR3 DNA reads as TGTGCCAGCAAAACTCTCGGGACAGAAGCTAACTATGGCTACACCTTC. This chain connects TRBV19 to TRBJ1-2; 7 bases agree with TRBD1. Germline values: CDR1 LNHDA, CDR2 SQIVND (reference sequence). After removal of 9 bases from V and 0 bases from J, the junction contained 13 bases not matched to a gene. This CDR3 has 16 amino acids.

This chain uses TRBV7-3 with TRBJ2-1, with 14 bases identical to TRBD2. The CDR3 spans 20 residues. The ends lost 4 bases at V and 1 base at J; junction bases unmatched: 12. Germline CDR1 is SGHTA and CDR2 is FQGTGA. The CDR3 spells CASSYNNGLAGGQSYNEQFF. The DNA of the CDR3 is TGTGCCAGCAGCTATAACAACGGACTAGCGGGGGGCCAATCCTACAATGAGCAGTTCTTC.

This clone has only one observation. J is TRBJ2-7 and V is TRBV5-4, with D possibly TRBD1 on 5 matching bases. Germline CDR1 and CDR2: SGHNT and YYREEE (reference sequence). CDR3 length: 15 residues. V was trimmed by 0 bases and J by 4 bases, leaving 14 bases between them. DNA for the CDR3: TGTGCCAGCAGCTTGGAGACAGCATATCTGTACGAGCAGTACTTC. Protein: CASSLETAYLYEQYF. The variable domain in full, with the rest retrieved from reference TRBV5-4 and TRBJ2-7, is ETGVTQSPTHLIKTRGQQVTLRCSSQSGHNTVSWYQQALGQGPQFIFQYYREEENGRGNFPPRFSGLQFPNYSSELNVNALELDDSALYLCASSLETAYLYEQYFGPGTRLTVT.

V usage is TRBV4-1 and J usage is TRBJ1-2; no definite D call. The CDR3 length is 14 residues. Germline V gives CDR1 MGHRA, CDR2 YSYEKL. V lost 1 base to trimming and J lost 0 bases, with 6 bases between them. DNA of the CDR3: TGCGCCAGCAGCCAAGGCGGAGCTAACTATGGCTACACCTTC. Its protein is CASSQGGANYGYTF.

This clone appeared a single time. The chain joins TRBV19 to TRBJ2-7; TRBD1 matches at 8 bases. From germline, CDR1 is LNHDA and CDR2 SQIVND (reference sequence). V shed 4 bases and J 6 bases; nucleotides not matched to a gene: 8. CDR3 length: 14 residues. CDR3 in amino acids: CASSTRTGNGEQYF. CDR3 coding DNA: TGTGCCAGTAGTACCCGGACAGGGAATGGCGAGCAGTACTTC.

The gene calls are TRBV2 and TRBJ2-1, with TRBD2 matching 9 bases. This CDR3 region has 13 residues. With 4 bases clipped from V and 5 bases from J, the junction kept 0 bases outside the gene matches. The germline V gene has CDR1 SNHLY and CDR2 FYNNEI. The CDR3 protein is CASSGGGDNEQFF. For the CDR3, the DNA is TGTGCCAGCAGTGGCGGGGGGGACAATGAGCAGTTCTTC.